This is a list of T cell receptor beta chains from one sample in a study of blood T cell repertoires in COVID-19. The data were produced by immunoSEQ multiplex PCR, yet TCRdb's version contains in-frame clones alone and is incomplete. The repertoire holds fewer than 300,000 clones, with more than 75% as singletons. Sequenced input: peripheral blood. The receptors originated from a woman between 40 and 55 years old who had recovered from COVID-19. Each CDR3 is given with its conserved first and last residue. A D gene is named only where the DNA matches it firmly. Part of the rows lack a size; the others show once, few, many or a class for expanded clones.

clone_size,j_call,d_call,v_call,cdr3_aa,cdr3_nt
-,TRBJ1-5,TRBD1,TRBV24-1,CATSQTGANNQPQHF,TGTGCCACCAGTCAAACAGGGGCGAACAATCAGCCCCAGCATTTT
-,TRBJ1-3,-,TRBV7-2,CASSLGYGNTIYF,TGTGCCAGCAGCTTAGGTTATGGAAACACCATATATTTT
-,TRBJ1-4,TRBD1,TRBV6-5,CASSPQGAWEKLFF,TGTGCCAGCAGTCCACAGGGGGCGTGGGAAAAACTGTTTTTT
-,TRBJ2-2,TRBD1,TRBV6-2/TRBV6-3,CASSYWTGGFGELFF,TGTGCCAGCAGTTACTGGACAGGGGGTTTCGGGGAGCTGTTTTTT
-,TRBJ2-1,-,TRBV6-5,CAARTRVNEQFF,TGTGCCGCCCGAACCAGGGTCAATGAGCAGTTCTTC
-,TRBJ2-3,TRBD2,TRBV19,CASSQGTSGGVTDTQYF,TGTGCCAGTAGCCAAGGGACTAGCGGGGGAGTCACAGATACGCAGTATTTT
-,TRBJ1-4,-,TRBV6-1,CASSESIGVEKLFF,TGTGCCAGCAGTGAGTCGATTGGAGTGGAAAAACTGTTTTTT
-,TRBJ1-4,-,TRBV5-1,CAPPGTVGGKLFF,TGCGCCCCCCCCGGGACGGTCGGGGGAAAACTGTTTTTT
-,TRBJ1-3,TRBD1,TRBV30,CAWRPGQGYRNTIYF,TGTGCCTGGAGACCGGGACAGGGGTACCGAAACACCATATATTTT
-,TRBJ2-7,-,TRBV20-1,CSASRGPEQYF,TGCAGTGCTAGTAGAGGGCCCGAGCAGTACTTC
-,TRBJ1-2,-,TRBV10-3,CATVTPAANYGYTF,TGTGCCACCGTGACTCCGGCGGCGAACTATGGCTACACCTTC
many,TRBJ1-4,-,TRBV7-9,CASSLDRGQGSSNEKLFF,TGTGCCAGCAGCTTAGACCGTGGCCAGGGGAGTTCTAATGAAAAACTGTTTTTT
-,TRBJ2-1,TRBD1,TRBV9,CASSGDSYNEQFF,TGTGCCAGCAGCGGGGACAGCTACAATGAGCAGTTCTTC
-,TRBJ2-3,TRBD2,TRBV20-1,CSREVVAAQYF,TGCAGCCGGGAGGTGGTAGCAGCGCAGTATTTT
-,TRBJ2-7,-,TRBV18,CASSPGSSYEQYF,TGTGCCAGCTCCCCAGGCAGCTCCTACGAGCAGTACTTC
-,TRBJ2-7,-,TRBV6-5,CASSPGPRVYEQYF,TGTGCCAGCAGTCCCGGCCCGCGGGTCTACGAGCAGTACTTC
once,TRBJ1-1,-,TRBV7-2,CASSPRASGTEAFF,TGTGCCAGCAGCCCCAGGGCCTCCGGCACTGAAGCTTTCTTT
few,TRBJ2-7,TRBD1,TRBV5-1,CASSLVQGDYEQYF,TGCGCCAGCAGCTTGGTCCAGGGGGACTACGAGCAGTACTTC
-,TRBJ2-5,TRBD2,TRBV6-5,CASSTPAGAGETQYF,TGTGCCAGCAGCACGCCGGCGGGAGCAGGGGAGACCCAGTACTTC
-,TRBJ2-4,-,TRBV20-1,CSASSVAKNIQYF,TGCAGTGCTAGTTCGGTAGCCAAAAACATTCAGTACTTC
-,TRBJ2-2,TRBD2,TRBV9,CASTRTSGGELGTGELFF,TGTGCCAGCACCCGGACTAGCGGGGGGGAGCTAGGGACCGGGGAGCTGTTTTTT
-,TRBJ2-5,-,TRBV11-3,CASSLVRGETQYF,TGTGCCAGCAGCTTAGTTAGGGGTGAGACCCAGTACTTC
few,TRBJ1-2,-,TRBV12-3/TRBV12-4,CASSPSYGGYTF,TGTGCCAGCAGCCCAAGCTATGGTGGCTACACCTTC
many,TRBJ2-3,-,TRBV5-4,CASSLSGSDTQYF,TGTGCCAGCAGCTTGTCGGGGTCTGATACGCAGTATTTT
-,TRBJ2-2,TRBD2,TRBV6-6,CASTPLAGGPFGELFF,TGTGCCAGCACCCCTCTGGCGGGAGGTCCCTTCGGGGAGCTGTTTTTT
-,TRBJ1-3,-,TRBV3-1/TRBV3-2,CASSQDGASGNTIYF,TGTGCCAGCAGCCAAGATGGGGCCTCTGGAAACACCATATATTTT
-,TRBJ2-1,TRBD2,TRBV9,CASSVGASGAGEQFF,TGTGCCAGCAGCGTAGGGGCTAGCGGGGCCGGGGAGCAGTTCTTC
once,TRBJ2-1,TRBD2,TRBV24-1,CATSDPSGSSYNEQFF,TGTGCCACCAGTGACCCTAGCGGGAGCTCCTACAATGAGCAGTTCTTC